The 30 T cell receptor beta chains listed next were all sequenced from one sample in a study of Ad26.COV2.S vaccination and SARS-CoV-2 variants. The treatment here: roughly 18 received Ad26.COV2.S at low or high dose, single or two shots; several received placebo; per-sample allocation not given. Sampling happened 63 days after the first vaccine or placebo injection. The assay was immunoSEQ multiplex PCR, and TCRdb's table has in-frame clones only and misses some. The data contain 440,000 or so clones, about 89% of them singletons. The specimen was peripheral blood, collected in a trial of Ad26.COV2.S vaccine versus placebo. The source of these receptors is a person aged 18-60 years who received the Ad26.COV2.S COVID-19 vaccine or a placebo.

This chain connects TRBV19 to TRBJ2-1, with TRBD2 matching over 11 bases. The germline V gene encodes CDR1 LNHDA and CDR2 SQIVND (reference sequence). The CDR3 has 18 residues. V lost 4 bases and J lost 2; bases outside the gene matches: 10. CDR3: CASSRRTSGSDTYNEQFF. The CDR3 region has the DNA TGTGCCAGTAGTAGAAGGACTAGCGGGTCCGACACCTACAATGAGCAGTTCTTC.

The chain has TRBV4-1 and TRBJ2-4; D is unclear. The CDR3 runs 17 residues. Trimming took 2 bases from V and 0 from J, leaving 14 bases between them. Per germline, CDR1 MGHRA and CDR2 YSYEKL. The DNA of the CDR3 is TGCGCCAGCAGCCAACTAGGGATCGTGGGAGCCAAAAACATTCAGTACTTC. Its protein product is CASSQLGIVGAKNIQYF.

The J gene is TRBJ2-1, the V gene TRBV29-1, with D tentatively TRBD2 (5 bases). Per germline, CDR1 SQVTM and CDR2 ANQGSEA. This CDR3 spans 13 amino acids. The V end lost 6 bases, the J end lost 2 bases, and 11 bases lay between the germline ends. The CDR3 is CSVELVTYNEQFF. CDR3 sequence (DNA): TGCAGCGTAGAACTAGTTACCTACAATGAGCAGTTCTTC.

The rearrangement links TRBV6-6 to TRBJ1-5, with unresolved D. Germline V gene sequence: CDR1 MNHNY, CDR2 SVGAGI (reference sequence). The CDR3 extends over 13 amino acids. V lost 2 bases and J lost 3, with 5 bases in between. The CDR3 DNA reads as TGTGCCAGCAGTTACAGGTACAATCAGCCCCAGCATTTT. Its protein is CASSYRYNQPQHF.

This chain's CDR3 is CASSLLGPRNTEAFF. For the CDR3, the DNA is TGTGCCAGCAGTTTATTGGGGCCCCGGAACACTGAAGCTTTCTTT. The chain employs TRBV28 and TRBJ1-1; D perhaps matches TRBD1 (5 bases). Trimming removed 1 base at V and 1 base at J, with 10 bases between. There are 15 residues in the CDR3. Looked up from germline, CDR1 is MDHEN and CDR2 is SYDVKM.

This clone was counted between two and nine times. The chain joins TRBV30 to TRBJ1-1, with D uncertain. In germline, CDR1 is GTSNPN, CDR2 SVGIG (reference sequence). With 2 bases removed from V and 1 base from J, the gap between germline ends came to 5 bases. The CDR3 sequence is 12 residues long. This CDR3 reads CAWSFGNTEAFF. Written as DNA, the CDR3 is TGTGCCTGGAGTTTCGGGAACACTGAAGCTTTCTTT.

The V call is TRBV2, the J call TRBJ1-5; D is possibly TRBD1 (6 bases). The CDR3 sequence is 14 residues long. The V gene's germline CDR1 is SNHLY and CDR2 FYNNEI. V gave up 6 bases and J gave up 3 bases, with 12 bases separating them. The chain's CDR3 is CASRLQGINQPQHF. In DNA form, the CDR3 reads TGTGCCAGCAGACTACAGGGTATCAATCAGCCCCAGCATTTT.

The chain uses TRBV7-3 and TRBJ2-1; unclear D gene. The CDR3 extends over 16 amino acids. V was trimmed by 0 bases and J by 5 bases, leaving 14 bases between them. Germline V gene lookup returns CDR1 SGHTA and CDR2 FQGTGA. The CDR3 protein is CASSLTPRLQNNEQFF. The CDR3 DNA reads TGTGCCAGCAGCTTAACCCCAAGGCTGCAGAACAATGAGCAGTTCTTC.

About this clone: The same CDR3 also results from other DNA sequences found in this sample. The chain uses TRBV3-1 (or the pseudogene TRBV3-2) and TRBJ1-4, with a weak D call TRBD1 (5 bases). The CDR3 is 12 residues long. Looked up from germline, CDR1 is LGHDT and CDR2 is YNNKEL (reference sequence). Between the trimmed V and J ends, which lost 3 bases and 7 bases, there was a span of 6 bases. CDR3 coding DNA: TGTGCCAGCAGCCAGGGGGGTGAAAAACTGTTTTTT. It specifies CASSQGGEKLFF.

J is TRBJ1-6 and V is TRBV19; D gene unclear. Per germline, CDR1 LNHDA and CDR2 SQIVND (reference sequence). The ends were cut back, 6 bases at V and 0 bases at J, with 9 bases in the middle. CDR3 length: 15 amino acids. CDR3 nucleotide sequence: TGTGCCAGTAGCTGGGCTTCCTCCTATAATTCACCCCTCCACTTT. It codes for CASSWASSYNSPLHF.

The rearrangement links TRBV24-1 to TRBJ1-1; D may be TRBD1 (6 bases). The CDR3 spans 14 residues. Germline values: CDR1 KGHDR, CDR2 SFDVKD. V lost 10 bases to trimming and J lost 0 bases, with 14 bases between them. CDR3 nucleotides: TGTGCCACGAGGGGAGGGGGGCTGAACACTGAAGCTTTCTTT. It codes for CATRGGGLNTEAFF.

This rearrangement joins TRBV5-1 to TRBJ2-6; D not resolved. Trimming took 0 bases from V and 1 from J, leaving 17 bases between them. CDR3 size: 19 residues. Germline values: CDR1 SGHRS, CDR2 YFSETQ. The CDR3, as DNA: TGCGCCAGCAGCTTGGGTCGGTATGAGCAGGTTTCTGGGGCCAACGTCCTGACTTTC. It codes for CASSLGRYEQVSGANVLTF.

This clone was detected only a few times. Other DNA sequences in this sample translate to the same CDR3. The chain links TRBV2 to TRBJ2-1; D is unclear. The germline gives CDR1 SNHLY, CDR2 FYNNEI. The germline V and J ends were trimmed by 4 bases and 6 bases, with 4 bases remaining between them. This CDR3 has 11 residues. In DNA form, the CDR3 reads TGTGCCAGCAGTGCGGGCAATGAGCAGTTCTTC. Translating it yields CASSAGNEQFF.

This clone was counted many times. V and J are TRBV28 and TRBJ2-2; 9 positions agree with TRBD2. CDR1 is MDHEN and CDR2 is SYDVKM in the germline V gene. The junction had 7 bases not matched to a gene; V was cut back by 2 bases and J by 6 bases. The CDR3 has 16 residues. CDR3 bases: TGTGCCAGCAGTTTAGCCTGGGAGCGGGAGGCCGGGGAGCTGTTTTTT. Protein product: CASSLAWEREAGELFF.

The V and J genes are TRBV5-4 and TRBJ2-2, with 13 bases lining up with TRBD2. CDR1 and CDR2 (germline): SGHNT, YYREEE (reference sequence). The junction had 7 bases not matched to a gene; V was cut back by 4 bases and J by 4 bases. The CDR3 loop spans 17 amino acids. CDR3 sequence reads: CASSPGLAGVVTGELFF. The DNA of the CDR3 is TGTGCCAGCAGCCCTGGACTAGCGGGAGTGGTCACCGGGGAGCTGTTTTTT.

The J gene is TRBJ1-5, the V gene TRBV6-1; D remains ambiguous. Germline V gene data show CDR1 as MNHNS and CDR2 as SASEGT. V dropped 4 bases and J dropped 6 bases, with 31 bases sitting between them. CDR3 size: 20 residues. The CDR3 DNA sequence: TGTGCCAGCAGTGTCGTCACGAGGTCGAGGGAATGGGGTCGCTTTCAGCCCCAGCATTTT. This gives the protein CASSVVTRSREWGRFQPQHF.

Comments on this clone: Other DNA variants within this sample encode the same CDR3. The chain carries TRBV18 and TRBJ1-1; 7 bases line up with TRBD1. CDR3 length: 12 residues. The J segment lost 8 bases and the V segment lost 3 bases, leaving 3 bases of the junction unmatched. The V gene's germline CDR1 is KGHSH and CDR2 LQKENI. CDR3 loop: CASSPDRVEAFF. In DNA, the CDR3 is TGTGCCAGCTCACCCGACAGGGTCGAAGCTTTCTTT.

The V gene is TRBV6-5, the J gene TRBJ1-2, with D tentatively TRBD1 (6 bases). CDR1 MNHEY and CDR2 SVGAGI come from the germline V gene. Trimming took 6 bases from V and 6 from J, leaving 17 bases between them. CDR3 length: 14 amino acids. CDR3 region: CASREGPGADGYTF. The CDR3 DNA reads TGTGCCAGCAGAGAGGGCCCAGGGGCAGATGGCTACACCTTC.

CDR3 sequence (DNA): TGCAGCGAGAAGCGGACTCTCACAGATACGCAGTATTTT. It translates to CSEKRTLTDTQYF. The chain is built from TRBV29-1 and TRBJ2-3, with D perhaps TRBD2 (5 bases). The germline gives CDR1 SQVTM, CDR2 ANQGSEA. V lost 7 bases and J lost 2, with 13 bases in between. The CDR3 loop spans 13 amino acids.

The CDR3 protein is CASSFRPSEIAKNIQYF. The CDR3 DNA reads TGTGCCAGCAGCTTTAGGCCGTCGGAAATAGCCAAAAACATTCAGTACTTC. The J gene is TRBJ2-4, the V gene TRBV5-4; D ambiguous. This CDR3 region has 17 residues. V was shortened by 2 bases and J by 0 bases, with 15 bases between the two germline ends. Germline V lookup: CDR1 SGHNT, CDR2 YYREEE (reference sequence).

The chain links TRBV6-5 to TRBJ1-1, with D hard to call. Germline CDR1 MNHEY, CDR2 SVGAGI. CDR3 length equals 13 residues. V was trimmed by 5 bases and J by 1 base, leaving 8 bases between them. The CDR3 region is CASSSPWNTEAFF. For the CDR3, the DNA is TGTGCCAGCAGTAGCCCGTGGAACACTGAAGCTTTCTTT.

This chain connects TRBV5-6 to TRBJ1-1; 8 positions agree with TRBD1. The germline gives CDR1 SGHDT, CDR2 YYEEEE. CDR3 length equals 15 residues. Trimming cost V 3 bases and J 6 bases; bases outside gene matches: 10. The CDR3 here is CASSYRDRPRAEAFF. CDR3 nucleotides: TGTGCCAGCAGCTACCGGGACAGGCCAAGAGCTGAAGCTTTCTTT.

This clone has only a few counts. This chain connects TRBV7-2 to TRBJ1-2; D ambiguous. CDR3 size: 13 residues. In germline, CDR1 is SGHTA, CDR2 FQGNSA. V lost 2 bases and J lost 0, with 4 bases in between. This CDR3 is CASSLSTNYGYTF. CDR3 nucleotides: TGTGCCAGCAGCTTATCTACTAACTATGGCTACACCTTC.

The V gene is TRBV10-3, the J gene TRBJ2-3, with 11 bases aligning to TRBD2. The germline CDR1 and CDR2 sequences are ENHRY and SYGVKD. The CDR3 runs to 15 residues. V shed 4 bases, J shed 5 bases, and the junction held 5 bases outside the gene matches. The CDR3 protein is CAISGVAGGVDTQYF. The CDR3 DNA reads TGTGCCATCAGTGGAGTAGCGGGGGGGGTAGATACGCAGTATTTT.

Of note for this clone: The identical CDR3 is also encoded by other nucleotide sequences in the sample. The rearrangement uses TRBV6-6 and TRBJ1-5; 8 bases match TRBD1. Germline loops: CDR1 MNHNY, CDR2 SVGAGI (reference sequence). V shed 7 bases, J shed 6 bases, and the junction held 8 bases outside the gene matches. This CDR3 spans 14 amino acids. CDR3 in DNA: TGTGCCAGCACAAGAGACAGGGGAGGTCAGCCCCAGCATTTT. Protein: CASTRDRGGQPQHF.

The rearrangement uses TRBV10-3 and TRBJ1-1; D remains ambiguous. V lost 9 bases, J lost 3 bases, and 14 bases lay in between. The CDR3 extends over 13 amino acids. Germline values: CDR1 ENHRY, CDR2 SYGVKD. The DNA for the CDR3 is TGTGCCATTCGGCAGCCTGAGGACACTGAAGCTTTCTTT. It translates to CAIRQPEDTEAFF.

The CDR3 is CASSARLASYQETQYF. Written as DNA, the CDR3 is TGTGCCAGCAGCGCACGACTAGCGAGTTACCAAGAGACCCAGTACTTC. The chain uses TRBV7-2 and TRBJ2-5; 8 bases match TRBD2. CDR1 is SGHTA, CDR2 FQGNSA, per germline. Unmatched junction bases numbered 8, after V lost 5 bases and J lost 0 bases. This CDR3 has 16 amino acids.

The rearrangement uses TRBV19 and TRBJ1-2; D is perhaps TRBD1 (5 bases). The CDR3 runs to 15 residues. Germline values: CDR1 LNHDA, CDR2 SQIVND (reference sequence). V lost 6 bases to trimming and J lost 0 bases, with 14 bases between them. CDR3 region: CASSGGRKANYGYTF. In DNA form, the CDR3 reads TGTGCCAGTAGCGGGGGTCGGAAGGCTAACTATGGCTACACCTTC.

As for this clone: The sample holds other DNA sequences that translate to the same CDR3. The chain carries TRBV12-3 or TRBV12-4 and TRBJ1-1, with D possibly being TRBD1 (5 bases). Trimming removed 4 bases from V and 4 bases from J, with 10 bases in between. The CDR3 is made up of 13 amino acids. The DNA for the CDR3 is TGTGCCAGCAGTTCGGGCGGGGGCACTGAAGCTTTCTTT. It yields the protein CASSSGGGTEAFF.

This sequence joins TRBV5-4 and TRBJ2-7, with D possibly matching TRBD2 (6 bases). The V gene's germline CDR1 is SGHNT and CDR2 YYREEE (reference sequence). This CDR3 is 16 amino acids long. V lost 1 base, J lost 2 bases, and 16 bases lay in between. CDR3 amino acids: CASSLLIGTGTYEQYF. The CDR3 DNA sequence: TGTGCCAGCAGCTTGTTGATAGGGACTGGAACCTACGAGCAGTACTTC.